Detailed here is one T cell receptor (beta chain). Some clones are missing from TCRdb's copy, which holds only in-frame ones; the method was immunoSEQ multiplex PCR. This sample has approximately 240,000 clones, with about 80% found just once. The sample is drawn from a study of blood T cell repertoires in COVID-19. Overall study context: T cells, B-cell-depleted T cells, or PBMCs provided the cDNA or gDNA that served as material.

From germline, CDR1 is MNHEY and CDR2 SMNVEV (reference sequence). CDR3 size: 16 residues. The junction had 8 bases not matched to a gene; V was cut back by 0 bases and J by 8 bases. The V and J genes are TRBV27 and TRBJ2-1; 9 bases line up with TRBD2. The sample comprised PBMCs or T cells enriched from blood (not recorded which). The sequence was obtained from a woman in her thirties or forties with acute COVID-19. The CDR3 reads CASSLSPSGVIYEQFF. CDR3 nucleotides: TGTGCCAGCAGTTTATCACCTAGCGGGGTTATCTATGAGCAGTTCTTC.